The clone carrying this T cell receptor beta chain was seen many times. The investigators amplified TCR beta CDR3 regions from RNA transcripts. First-round RT-PCR of the TCR CDR3 relied on the HTBI primer set. One entry per CDR3 protein, called by TCRdb with MiXCR from the multiplex PCR reads. The sample holds 250,000 or so distinct CDR3 sequences, over 12% seen once. These data are taken from a study of T cells in Graves' hyperthyroidism and ophthalmopathy. This sequence originates from a woman in her forties or fifties with Graves' hyperthyroidism that later progressed to Graves' ophthalmopathy. Input material: blood.

Here the CDR3 reads CASSSTPKETQYF. The CDR3 DNA reads TGTGCCAGCAGCTCAACCCCTAAGGAGACCCAGTACTTC. The chain combines TRBV7-3 with TRBJ2-5; D is uncertain. V gave up 4 bases and J gave up 5 bases, with 11 bases separating them. The CDR3 extends over 13 amino acids. Germline loops: CDR1 SGHTA, CDR2 FQGTGA.